The 29 T cell receptor beta chains given below trace back to one sample, sequenced in a study of response to subunit inactivated influenza vaccine. TCRdb re-analysed the RT-PCR reads in MiXCR, keeping a single row per CDR3 protein. This table holds a few hundred thousand distinct CDR3 sequences, approximately 10% found once. These same data were also listed under a study on T cells expressing NK-cell markers. Per that study: The authors made TCR beta cDNA libraries by 5'RACE template switching. This switching added a universal primer site and UMIs.

The sample in question was PBMCs from blood, obtained on the day of vaccination. These receptors came from a man over 45 who received an inactivated influenza vaccine.

This clonotype has just a few counts. V and J are TRBV10-3 and TRBJ1-1; D is undetermined. Deletions cut 7 bases from V and 0 bases from J, with 9 bases between. There are 13 residues in the CDR3. Germline lookup yields CDR1 ENHRY and CDR2 SYGVKD. The CDR3 sequence: CAINSGMNTEAFF. The CDR3 coding sequence is TGTGCCATCAACTCGGGGATGAACACTGAAGCTTTCTTT.

The chain links TRBV10-2 to TRBJ1-4; D gene uncertain. V was cut by 6 bases and J by 7 bases, with 15 bases left in between. The CDR3 runs 14 residues. Germline V gene sequence: CDR1 WSHSY, CDR2 SAAADI. The CDR3 sequence: CASRESRRSEKLFF. In DNA, the CDR3 is TGCGCCAGCAGGGAATCCAGGAGGAGTGAAAAACTGTTTTTT.

This clonotype has a handful of counts. J is TRBJ2-3 and V is TRBV4-3; unclear D gene. The ends were cut back, 2 bases at V and 0 bases at J, with 6 bases in the middle. This CDR3 spans 14 amino acids. Per the germline V gene, CDR1 is LGHNA and CDR2 is YSLEER. The CDR3 protein is CASSQSGSTDTQYF. Written as DNA, the CDR3 is TGCGCCAGCAGCCAATCCGGTAGCACAGATACGCAGTATTTT.

This clonotype showed up just a few times. V gene TRBV11-2 combines with J gene TRBJ1-4; D possibly corresponds to TRBD1 (5 bases). Germline V CDR1 and CDR2: SGHAT, FQNNGV. V lost 3 bases and J lost 0, with 23 bases in between. The CDR3 is 20 residues long. CDR3 sequence (DNA): TGTGCCAGCAGCTTGGGGGGTCGGGCCAAAATAGATGCAACTAATGAAAAACTGTTTTTT. This translates into CASSLGGRAKIDATNEKLFF.

V usage is TRBV30 and J usage is TRBJ2-1; D possibly corresponds to TRBD2 (6 bases). The V end lost 2 bases, the J end lost 4 bases, and 21 bases lay between the germline ends. The germline V gene has CDR1 GTSNPN and CDR2 SVGIG (reference sequence). The CDR3 contains 17 residues. The CDR3 bases are TGTGCCTGGAGTCCCGGACGCTTCTGGCGGGATTACAATGAGCAGTTCTTC. Amino acid sequence: CAWSPGRFWRDYNEQFF.

This clonotype was seen a handful of times. V is TRBV12-3 or TRBV12-4 and J is TRBJ2-5; TRBD2 aligns across 9 bases. Unmatched junction bases numbered 22, after V lost 0 bases and J lost 5 bases. CDR3 size: 21 residues. CDR3 loop: CASSLAVGTSWNLGELETQYF. The CDR3 DNA reads as TGTGCCAGCAGTTTAGCGGTGGGGACTAGCTGGAATTTGGGGGAACTCGAGACCCAGTACTTC.

The chain employs TRBV7-6 and TRBJ2-5; 9 bases map to TRBD2. Germline values: CDR1 SGHVS, CDR2 FNYEAQ. This CDR3 comprises 14 residues. The trim removed 0 bases at V and 4 bases at J, leaving 0 bases unmatched. CDR3 residues: CASSLATSGETQYF. As DNA, the CDR3 is TGTGCCAGCAGCTTAGCGACTAGCGGAGAGACCCAGTACTTC. Full variable domain (outside the CDR3, taken from reference TRBV7-6 and TRBJ2-5): GAGVSQSPRYKVTKRGQDVALRCDPISGHVSLYWYRQALGQGPEFLTYFNYEAQQDKSGLPNDRFSAERPEGSISTLTIQRTEQRDSAMYRCASSLATSGETQYFGPGTRLLVL.

The chain is built from TRBV20-1 and TRBJ2-1; 8 bases align to TRBD2. Germline lookup yields CDR1 DFQATT and CDR2 SNEGSKA (reference sequence). Trimming removed 5 bases from V and 10 bases from J; junction bases left unmatched: 10. This CDR3 has 13 residues. CDR3 sequence: CSALGLAAGEQFF. CDR3 sequence (DNA): TGCAGTGCTCTAGGACTAGCAGCAGGGGAGCAGTTCTTC.

The chain is built from TRBV10-2 and TRBJ2-3; TRBD2 agrees at 8 bases. V shed 6 bases, J shed 2 bases, and the junction held 10 bases outside the gene matches. This CDR3 is 16 amino acids long. Germline assignment: CDR1 WSHSY and CDR2 SAAADI. CDR3 loop: CASSAQGGGSTDTQYF. DNA for the CDR3: TGCGCCAGCAGCGCTCAAGGCGGGGGGTCCACAGATACGCAGTATTTT.

This clonotype was recorded only once. The rearrangement joins TRBV4-2 to TRBJ2-1; D gene unclear. The CDR3 contains 16 residues. CDR1 is LGHNA, CDR2 YNFKEQ, per germline. Trimming removed 0 bases from V and 2 bases from J, with 11 bases in between. The CDR3 DNA is TGTGCCAGCAGCCAAGATAGGATGGTCACCTACAATGAGCAGTTCTTC. Amino acids: CASSQDRMVTYNEQFF.

This clonotype was counted at least ten times. The chain couples TRBV7-9 to TRBJ1-1, with 8 bases fitting TRBD1. The germline CDR1 and CDR2 sequences are SEHNR and FQNEAQ (reference sequence). V shed 5 bases and J 5 bases; nucleotides not matched to a gene: 7. The length of the CDR3 is 14 residues. CDR3 sequence reads: CASSGHRTGTEAFF. CDR3 sequence (DNA): TGTGCCAGCAGCGGGCATAGGACAGGGACTGAAGCTTTCTTT.

This sequence joins TRBV7-9 and TRBJ1-2; 7 positions agree with TRBD1. The J segment lost 4 bases and the V segment lost 2 bases, leaving 10 bases of the junction unmatched. The CDR3 loop spans 16 amino acids. Germline CDR1 SEHNR, CDR2 FQNEAQ (reference sequence). The DNA for the CDR3 is TGTGCCAGCAGCTTATCTAGTACAGGGGATTTCTATGGCTACACCTTC. Encoded protein: CASSLSSTGDFYGYTF. The variable domain in full, with the rest retrieved from reference TRBV7-9 and TRBJ1-2, is DTGVSQNPRHKITKRGQNVTFRCDPISEHNRLYWYRQTLGQGPEFLTYFQNEAQLEKSRLLSDRFSAERPKGSFSTLEIQRTEQGDSAMYLCASSLSSTGDFYGYTFGSGTRLTVV.

The chain carries TRBV19 and TRBJ2-5; 11 bases line up with TRBD2. Losses at the gene ends were 6 bases for V and 5 bases for J; bases not matched to a gene: 5. Per germline, CDR1 LNHDA and CDR2 SQIVND (reference sequence). The CDR3 spans 14 residues. Written as DNA, the CDR3 is TGTGCCAGTAGGACTAGCGGGAACATGGAGACCCAGTACTTC. Its translation is CASRTSGNMETQYF.

This clonotype was seen a handful of times. The genes are TRBV6-5 and TRBJ2-5; 12 bases agree with TRBD2. The germline CDR1 and CDR2 sequences are MNHEY and SVGAGI. The V segment lost 4 bases and the J segment 6 bases; nucleotides outside the gene matches: 6. The CDR3 spans 15 residues. CDR3 amino acids: CASSSSSGGAKTQYF. CDR3 in DNA: TGTGCCAGCAGTTCCTCTAGCGGGGGGGCCAAGACCCAGTACTTC.

V and J are TRBV15 and TRBJ2-4; D remains unclear. Per germline, CDR1 LNHNV and CDR2 YYDKDF (reference sequence). The CDR3 has 15 amino acids. V lost 0 bases to trimming and J lost 11 bases, with 17 bases between them. The CDR3 reads CATSRDPGRQSVQYF. CDR3 coding DNA: TGTGCCACCAGCAGAGATCCCGGGCGGCAAAGCGTTCAGTACTTC.

The gene calls are TRBV7-2 and TRBJ1-1; D uncertain. The CDR3 consists of 13 residues. Trimming pared 5 bases from V and 1 base from J, leaving 8 bases between. Germline V lookup: CDR1 SGHTA, CDR2 FQGNSA. The CDR3 coding sequence is TGTGCCAGCAGCAGAATCTGGAACACTGAAGCTTTCTTT. Translated, it gives CASSRIWNTEAFF.

This clonotype was detected many times. The J gene is TRBJ2-3, the V gene TRBV7-2; 11 nucleotides line up with TRBD2. The germline gives CDR1 SGHTA, CDR2 FQGNSA. The CDR3 sequence is 17 residues long. V lost 6 bases, J lost 6 bases, and 14 bases stayed unmatched. CDR3 in DNA: TGTGCCAGCAGTCCTTCCCCTAGCGGGGGGCAGGGGGATACGCAGTATTTT. It encodes CASSPSPSGGQGDTQYF.

In this sample, this clonotype turned up a few times. The chain employs TRBV11-2 and TRBJ1-1; D not resolved. The CDR3 is 11 residues long. V shed 0 bases and J shed 10 bases, with 6 bases lying between them. The germline V gene encodes CDR1 SGHAT and CDR2 FQNNGV. CDR3 sequence reads: CASSLDSVAFF. CDR3 nucleotide sequence: TGTGCCAGCAGCTTAGATAGCGTAGCTTTCTTT.

This clonotype showed up just a few times. The chain joins TRBV27 to TRBJ2-1; 12 nucleotides agree with TRBD1. With V trimmed by 5 bases and J by 7 bases, 6 bases remained unmatched. This CDR3 region has 15 residues. Germline values: CDR1 MNHEY, CDR2 SMNVEV (reference sequence). This CDR3 is CASSPGTGGKNEQFF. CDR3 in DNA: TGTGCCAGCAGTCCCGGGACAGGGGGCAAAAATGAGCAGTTCTTC.

This clonotype was counted a few times. The V call is TRBV5-1, the J call TRBJ2-1, with a possible D match to TRBD1 (5 bases). The V end was cut by 0 bases, the J end by 4 bases, with 11 bases between. The germline gives CDR1 SGHRS, CDR2 YFSETQ. The CDR3 is made up of 15 amino acids. CDR3 sequence (DNA): TGCGCCAGCAGCTTGGAGGGCAGGGCTTACAATGAGCAGTTCTTC. It specifies CASSLEGRAYNEQFF.

This clonotype was seen a few times. V usage is TRBV5-8 and J usage is TRBJ2-1; 7 bases agree with TRBD1. Germline values: CDR1 SGHTS, CDR2 YDEGEE. The CDR3 has 16 residues. J gave up 4 bases and V 0 bases, and 7 bases lay outside the gene matches. Here the CDR3 reads CASSLDRGVLYNEQFF. The CDR3 DNA sequence: TGTGCCAGCAGCTTGGACAGGGGAGTCTTGTACAATGAGCAGTTCTTC. The variable domain in full, completed from reference TRBV5-8 and TRBJ2-1, reads EAGVTQSPTHLIKTRGQQATLRCSPISGHTSVYWYQQALGLGLQFLLWYDEGEERNRGNFPPRFSGRQFPNYSSELNVNALELEDSALYLCASSLDRGVLYNEQFFGPGTRLTVL.

This rearrangement joins TRBV5-5 to TRBJ2-1, with TRBD2 as a possible D gene (6 bases). CDR3 size: 14 residues. V lost 6 bases and J 6 bases, leaving 16 bases between the germline ends. The germline CDR1 and CDR2 sequences are SGHKS and YYEKEE (reference sequence). CDR3 residues: CASNNVGGSNEQFF. CDR3 in DNA: TGTGCCAGCAATAATGTGGGGGGAAGCAATGAGCAGTTCTTC.

The sample holds many counts of this clonotype. This chain links TRBV5-1 with TRBJ2-3, with 7 bases identical to TRBD2. Trimming at V came to 8 bases and at J to 1 base, leaving 4 bases not matched to a gene. Germline V CDR1 and CDR2: SGHRS, YFSETQ. This CDR3 is 13 amino acids long. The CDR3 bases are TGCGCCAGTCGACGGGGGGGCACAGATACGCAGTATTTT. Protein product: CASRRGGTDTQYF.

The V call is TRBV12-3 or TRBV12-4, the J call TRBJ2-3, with D unclear. TRBJ1-5 explains the end of the DNA better; the J call may be wrong. The CDR3 length is 15 residues. CDR3 region: CASSLESLVRDTQHF. DNA of the CDR3: TGTGCCAGCAGTTTGGAGAGCCTAGTAAGAGATACGCAGCATTTT.

This clonotype came up a few times. Here the CDR3 reads CASSDRTGFRTQYF. The CDR3 DNA reads TGTGCCAGCAGTGACAGGACAGGGTTTCGGACCCAGTACTTC. J is TRBJ2-5 and V is TRBV2; 8 bases line up with TRBD1. Germline lookup yields CDR1 SNHLY and CDR2 FYNNEI. V was clipped by 3 bases and J by 7 bases; unmatched bases: 7. The length of the CDR3 is 14 residues.

The gene calls are TRBV29-1 and TRBJ2-5; a weak D match, TRBD1 (5 bases). The V end was cut by 3 bases, the J end by 4 bases, with 12 bases between. The CDR3 spans 13 residues. Germline lookup yields CDR1 SQVTM and CDR2 ANQGSEA. In DNA form, the CDR3 reads TGCAGCGTTGAGGGCAGGGTACGAGAGACCCAGTACTTC. It encodes CSVEGRVRETQYF.

There are a few counts of this clonotype. CDR3 in amino acids: CASSPHTGRYEQYF. For the CDR3, the DNA is TGTGCCAGCAGTCCCCATACAGGGAGGTACGAGCAGTACTTC. The chain combines TRBV28 with TRBJ2-7; the D gene could be TRBD1 or TRBD2 (6 bases each). The V and J ends lost 5 bases and 4 bases respectively, with 15 bases between them. Germline CDR1 reads MDHEN; CDR2 reads SYDVKM. The CDR3 is 14 residues long.

This clonotype showed up many times. The gene calls are TRBV20-1 and TRBJ2-7; no reliable D call. In germline, CDR1 is DFQATT, CDR2 SNEGSKA (reference sequence). V was clipped by 3 bases and J by 2 bases, with 14 bases between them. The CDR3 spans 14 residues. The CDR3 DNA follows: TGCAGTGCTAGCGTCGTGGCCCAAACCTACGAGCAGTACTTC. Its translation is CSASVVAQTYEQYF.

This clonotype turned up a few times. V is TRBV5-1 and J is TRBJ2-1; 12 bases are a match to TRBD1. After removal of 8 bases from V and 9 bases from J, the junction contained 9 bases not matched to a gene. Germline CDR1 is SGHRS and CDR2 is YFSETQ. The CDR3 totals 14 residues. The chain's CDR3 is CASSGTGGSGEQFF. The CDR3 DNA sequence: TGCGCCAGTTCCGGGACAGGGGGCTCGGGTGAGCAGTTCTTC.